These 29 T cell receptor beta chains were sequenced from one sample in a study of T cells after yellow fever vaccination. TCRdb re-called the 5' RACE reads through MiXCR, storing one row per CDR3 protein. The sample carries 29,000 or so distinct CDR3 sequences, 5% recorded once. Source: CD8+ T cells sorted from PBMCs, taken 10 days after the yellow fever booster vaccination. The receptors were sampled from a man aged 30 to 39 who received the YFV17D yellow fever vaccine.

This clonotype was seen ten or more times. V and J are TRBV10-2 and TRBJ2-3, with D possibly matching TRBD2 (5 bases). From germline, CDR1 is WSHSY and CDR2 SAAADI. This CDR3 spans 13 amino acids. Trimming cost V 7 bases and J 2 bases, with 10 bases left between them. The CDR3 DNA reads as TGCGCCAGCATCGGGGTGGTCACAGATACGCAGTATTTT. Translation gives CASIGVVTDTQYF.

The sample holds many counts of this clonotype. The rearrangement uses TRBV7-9 and TRBJ2-7; D is ambiguous. Germline CDR1 is SEHNR and CDR2 is FQNEAQ (reference sequence). V dropped 0 bases and J dropped 7 bases, with 7 bases sitting between them. The length of the CDR3 is 12 residues. This CDR3 is CASSLALEEQYF. CDR3 sequence (DNA): TGTGCCAGCAGCTTAGCCCTAGAGGAGCAGTACTTC.

The table lists this clonotype with many counts. The chain uses TRBV7-9 and TRBJ2-2; D is undetermined. The germline V gene has CDR1 SEHNR and CDR2 FQNEAQ (reference sequence). This CDR3 has 13 amino acids. Trimming took 1 base from V and 5 from J, leaving 5 bases between them. The CDR3 DNA follows: TGTGCCAGCAGCTTAGGGGAAACCGGGGAGCTGTTTTTT. Protein sequence: CASSLGETGELFF.

This clonotype came up many times. CDR3 bases: TGCAGTGCTAGAGATTGGGGATCCACAGATACGCAGTATTTT. This sequence encodes CSARDWGSTDTQYF. The chain is built from TRBV20-1 and TRBJ2-3; D not certain. Germline V gene sequence: CDR1 DFQATT, CDR2 SNEGSKA (reference sequence). V was clipped by 0 bases and J by 2 bases, with 9 bases between them. CDR3 length: 14 residues.

This clonotype was picked up many times. The V call is TRBV6-5, the J call TRBJ2-7; TRBD1 is a possible D gene (5 bases). The germline V and J ends were trimmed by 2 bases and 2 bases, with 13 bases remaining between them. Germline loops: CDR1 MNHEY, CDR2 SVGAGI. The CDR3 is made up of 15 amino acids. Here the CDR3 reads CASSYRGRSPYEQYF. CDR3 nucleotides: TGTGCCAGCAGTTACAGGGGCAGGTCCCCCTACGAGCAGTACTTC.

The sample holds many counts of this clonotype. The V call is TRBV5-4, the J call TRBJ1-2; D is ambiguous. Germline loops: CDR1 SGHNT, CDR2 YYREEE (reference sequence). CDR3 length: 11 residues. Trimming cost V 3 bases and J 8 bases, with 8 bases left between them. As DNA, the CDR3 is TGTGCCAGCAGCTCCCCCCGGGGCTACACCTTC. Protein sequence: CASSSPRGYTF.

At least ten counts were recorded for this clonotype. The chain employs TRBV10-3 and TRBJ2-5, with a possible D match to TRBD2 (5 bases). Germline assignment: CDR1 ENHRY and CDR2 SYGVKD. The CDR3 has 11 amino acids. V was shortened by 11 bases and J by 5 bases, with 12 bases between the two germline ends. The CDR3 loop reads CASGRGETQYF. The CDR3 nucleotides are TGTGCCTCCGGCCGCGGGGAGACCCAGTACTTC.

This clonotype was seen repeatedly, ten times or more. The chain is built from TRBV7-3 and TRBJ2-1; TRBD2 aligns across 11 bases. The CDR3 length is 18 residues. CDR1 is SGHTA, CDR2 FQGTGA, per germline. Unmatched junction bases numbered 12, after V lost 1 base and J lost 7 bases. The CDR3 DNA reads as TGTGCCAGCAGCTTAATAGGTAGCGGGAGGGCCTTGGGTAATGAGCAGTTCTTC. This translates into CASSLIGSGRALGNEQFF.

This clonotype was recorded at least ten times. The chain is built from TRBV7-9 and TRBJ2-7, with TRBD2 matching 10 bases. CDR1 and CDR2 from the germline V gene are SEHNR and FQNEAQ (reference sequence). V lost 4 bases and J lost 5; bases outside the gene matches: 5. There are 14 residues in the CDR3. CDR3 sequence reads: CASSSSGRANEQYF. DNA of the CDR3: TGTGCCAGCAGCTCGAGCGGGAGGGCCAACGAGCAGTACTTC. Combining the CDR3 with reference TRBV7-9 and TRBJ2-7 gives the whole variable domain DTGVSQNPRHKITKRGQNVTFRCDPISEHNRLYWYRQTLGQGPEFLTYFQNEAQLEKSRLLSDRFSAERPKGSFSTLEIQRTEQGDSAMYLCASSSSGRANEQYFGPGTRLTVT.

This clonotype was counted ten times or more. CDR3 nucleotide sequence: TGTGCCTGGAGTGTACTTTTGGGCAATGAGCAGTTCTTC. The encoded protein is CAWSVLLGNEQFF. V and J are TRBV30 and TRBJ2-1, with unresolved D. The CDR3 extends over 13 amino acids. V dropped 0 bases and J dropped 6 bases, with 9 bases sitting between them. Germline CDR1 GTSNPN, CDR2 SVGIG (reference sequence).

In this sample, this clonotype turned up many times. V is TRBV7-9 and J is TRBJ2-1, with 7 bases aligning to TRBD1. V gave up 5 bases and J gave up 8 bases; unmatched junction bases: 9. Germline V CDR1 and CDR2: SEHNR, FQNEAQ (reference sequence). This CDR3 comprises 14 residues. The CDR3 reads CASSTSAQGDEQFF. CDR3 sequence (DNA): TGTGCCAGCAGCACCTCAGCCCAGGGGGATGAGCAGTTCTTC.

Many counts were recorded for this clonotype. The V call is TRBV1, the J call TRBJ2-3. TRBV1 is a pseudogene. The CDR3 runs to 14 residues. The CDR3 DNA follows: TGCACCAGCAGCCCTTCTCGCCGAAATGGGACGCAGTATTTT. Amino acids: CTSSPSRRNGTQYF.

This clonotype was counted many times. The chain couples TRBV23-1 to TRBJ2-5, with D perhaps TRBD2 (5 bases). TRBV23-1 is labeled an ORF, and its function is uncertain. The CDR3 extends over 14 amino acids. V gave up 3 bases and J gave up 4 bases, with 12 bases separating them. In nucleotides, the CDR3 is TGCGCCAGCAGTCAGGCGACTAAGAGAGAGACCCAGTACTTC. Translated, it gives CASSQATKRETQYF.

This clonotype was detected ten times or more. The chain combines TRBV20-1 with TRBJ2-3; TRBD2 matches 10 bases. Germline trimming cut 4 bases from V and 3 bases from J; bases unmatched to any gene: 16. The CDR3 extends over 18 amino acids. The germline CDR1 and CDR2 sequences are DFQATT and SNEGSKA (reference sequence). The CDR3 coding sequence is TGCAGTGCTACTGGGACTAGCGAAGCATTGTCCTCAACAGATACGCAGTATTTT. Residues: CSATGTSEALSSTDTQYF.

In this sample, this clonotype turned up many times. The rearrangement uses TRBV27 and TRBJ2-7; 8 nucleotides align to TRBD2. The CDR3 contains 14 residues. CDR1 is MNHEY, CDR2 SMNVEV, per germline (reference sequence). V shed 10 bases, J shed 5 bases, and the junction held 13 bases outside the gene matches. CDR3 region: CATRPASGFNEQYF. In nucleotides, the CDR3 is TGTGCCACCCGTCCCGCTAGCGGGTTTAACGAGCAGTACTTC.

Ten or more counts support this clonotype. The chain joins TRBV12-3 or TRBV12-4 to TRBJ2-2; 7 positions agree with TRBD2. V lost 10 bases to trimming and J lost 1 base; unmatched junction nucleotides: 9. The CDR3 covers 15 residues. This CDR3 reads CATPGSSGNTGELFF. The CDR3 region has the DNA TGTGCCACCCCAGGATCTAGCGGGAACACCGGGGAGCTGTTTTTT.

This clonotype occurred many times. This chain links TRBV25-1 with TRBJ2-1; D ambiguous. Germline CDR1 reads MGHDK; CDR2 reads SYGVNS. The CDR3 length is 13 residues. Trimming pared 5 bases from V and 4 bases from J, leaving 9 bases between. CDR3 bases: TGTGCCAGCAGTTTCCCAGGATACAATGAGCAGTTCTTC. It is translated as CASSFPGYNEQFF.

The CDR3, as DNA: TGTGCCTGGAACTCGGGCACTAGCGGGGAGCTGTTTTTT. It specifies CAWNSGTSGELFF. V usage is TRBV30 and J usage is TRBJ2-2, with TRBD2 as a possible D gene (5 bases). V lost 4 bases, J lost 7 bases, and 13 bases lay in between. CDR1 and CDR2 from the germline V gene are GTSNPN and SVGIG (reference sequence). CDR3 length: 13 amino acids.

This clonotype has a count of ten or more. The V call is TRBV29-1, the J call TRBJ2-2, with TRBD1 matching over 7 bases. The CDR3 has 14 amino acids. V shed 3 bases, J shed 7 bases, and the junction held 8 bases outside the gene matches. Germline lookup yields CDR1 SQVTM and CDR2 ANQGSEA. CDR3 amino acids: CSVEGVGGHGELFF. As DNA, the CDR3 is TGCAGCGTTGAGGGGGTAGGGGGCCACGGGGAGCTGTTTTTT.

This clonotype was observed at least ten times. The V and J genes are TRBV5-1 and TRBJ2-3, with TRBD2 identical over 7 bases. The length of the CDR3 is 16 residues. J gave up 3 bases and V 2 bases, and 9 bases lay outside the gene matches. The germline V gene has CDR1 SGHRS and CDR2 YFSETQ. The CDR3 region has the DNA TGCGCCAGCAGCTTATCCGACGGACTAGTGACAGATACGCAGTATTTT. Residues: CASSLSDGLVTDTQYF.

This clonotype was recorded many times. The chain combines TRBV2 with TRBJ2-1, with D perhaps TRBD2 (5 bases). V was cut by 5 bases and J by 0 bases, with 14 bases left in between. CDR1 and CDR2 from the germline V gene are SNHLY and FYNNEI. The CDR3 has 16 amino acids. CDR3 DNA sequence: TGTGCCAGCAGTCTGCCGACGGGGAGCTCCTACAATGAGCAGTTCTTC. It specifies CASSLPTGSSYNEQFF. The variable domain in full, with the rest retrieved from reference TRBV2 and TRBJ2-1, is EPEVTQTPSHQVTQMGQEVILRCVPISNHLYFYWYRQILGQKVEFLVSFYNNEISEKSEIFDDQFSVERPDGSNFTLKIRSTKLEDSAMYFCASSLPTGSSYNEQFFGPGTRLTVL.

The J gene is TRBJ2-7, the V gene TRBV13; 9 bases line up with TRBD1. Germline V gene lookup returns CDR1 PRHDT and CDR2 FYEKMQ (reference sequence). CDR3 length: 14 amino acids. J lost 3 bases, V lost 9 bases, and 9 bases had no gene match. The CDR3 here is CARSPGTGCYEQYF. CDR3 nucleotides: TGTGCCAGGAGCCCCGGGACAGGGTGCTACGAGCAGTACTTC.

This clonotype was picked up many times. The chain carries TRBV7-6 and TRBJ1-1; weak D call: TRBD1 (6 bases). V gave up 1 base and J gave up 0 bases, with 15 bases separating them. This CDR3 region has 17 residues. Germline CDR1 SGHVS, CDR2 FNYEAQ. CDR3 in DNA: TGTGCCAGCAGCTTAGAACCCGGGACACTGATGAACACTGAAGCTTTCTTT. This gives the protein CASSLEPGTLMNTEAFF.

CDR3 residues: CAFSGTGVSGVSYNEQFF. The CDR3 coding sequence is TGTGCCTTCTCGGGGACAGGGGTGAGTGGGGTCTCCTACAATGAGCAGTTCTTC. The chain is built from TRBV12-3 or TRBV12-4 and TRBJ2-1; 10 positions agree with TRBD1. This CDR3 spans 18 amino acids. The V segment lost 11 bases and the J segment 0 bases; nucleotides outside the gene matches: 16.

The table lists this clonotype with many counts. This rearrangement joins TRBV30 to TRBJ2-4, with D unresolved. V lost 8 bases, J lost 0 bases, and 11 bases lay in between. CDR1 and CDR2 from the germline V gene are GTSNPN and SVGIG (reference sequence). The CDR3 is 13 residues long. The CDR3 spells CAVRAVAKNIQYF. The CDR3 bases are TGTGCCGTCCGGGCCGTAGCCAAAAACATTCAGTACTTC.

This clonotype was seen ten or more times. The J gene is TRBJ2-7, the V gene TRBV5-5, with D possibly matching TRBD2 (5 bases). This CDR3 comprises 14 residues. Germline V CDR1 and CDR2: SGHKS, YYEKEE (reference sequence). Trimming stripped 2 bases from V and 0 bases from J, with 9 bases between. The CDR3 coding sequence is TGTGCCAGCAGCTTTTACGGGGACTCCTACGAGCAGTACTTC. Amino acids: CASSFYGDSYEQYF.

This clonotype has just one count. V is TRBV12-3 or TRBV12-4 and J is TRBJ2-2; the match to TRBD2 covers 7 bases. Trimming at V came to 8 bases and at J to 3 bases, leaving 3 bases not matched to a gene. The CDR3 consists of 13 residues. Here the CDR3 DNA reads TGTGCCAGCTTGGGGGGGTACACCGGGGAGCTGTTTTTT. Translating it yields CASLGGYTGELFF.

This clonotype was detected many times. The chain couples TRBV21-1 to TRBJ2-1; the D call TRBD2 from the table was never checked on the DNA. TRBV21-1 is deemed a pseudogene. There are 21 residues in the CDR3. CDR3 nucleotide sequence: TGTGCCAGCAGCAAAGGGCGAGGGAGGACTAGCGAGGGTAGCTCCTACAATGAGCAGTTCTTC. It translates to CASSKGRGRTSEGSSYNEQFF.

This clonotype has a count of ten or more. V and J are TRBV12-3 or TRBV12-4 and TRBJ2-7; unclear D gene. The CDR3 is 13 residues long. V was shortened by 3 bases and J by 0 bases, with 6 bases between the two germline ends. The CDR3 bases are TGTGCCAGCAGTTTGGATAGCTCCTACGAGCAGTACTTC. This gives the protein CASSLDSSYEQYF.